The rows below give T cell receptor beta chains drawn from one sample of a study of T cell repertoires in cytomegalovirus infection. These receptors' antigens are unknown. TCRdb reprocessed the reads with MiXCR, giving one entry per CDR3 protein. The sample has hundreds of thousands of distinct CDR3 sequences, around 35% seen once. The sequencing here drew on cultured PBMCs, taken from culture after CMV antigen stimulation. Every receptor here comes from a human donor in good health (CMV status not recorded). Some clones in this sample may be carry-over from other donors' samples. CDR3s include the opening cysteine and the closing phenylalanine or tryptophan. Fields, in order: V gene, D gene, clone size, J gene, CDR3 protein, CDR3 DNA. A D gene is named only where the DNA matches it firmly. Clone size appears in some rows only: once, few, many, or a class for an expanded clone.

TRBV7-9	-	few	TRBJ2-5	CASSSRRSGAPGRETQYF	TGTGCCAGCAGCTCGCGACGTAGCGGAGCCCCAGGGAGAGAGACCCAGTACTTC
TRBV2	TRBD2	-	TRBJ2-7	CASSDGGGTSYEQYF	TGTGCCAGCAGTGACGGCGGGGGTACCTCCTACGAGCAGTACTTC
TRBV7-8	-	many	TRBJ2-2	CASSLVELGTGELFF	TGTGCCAGCAGCTTAGTGGAACTGGGCACCGGGGAGCTGTTTTTT
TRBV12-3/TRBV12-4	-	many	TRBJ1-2	CASSFGQPYGYTF	TGTGCCAGCAGTTTCGGACAGCCTTATGGCTACACCTTC
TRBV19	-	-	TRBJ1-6	CASNGRTGYNSPLHF	TGTGCCAGTAACGGGAGAACGGGGTATAATTCACCCCTCCACTTT
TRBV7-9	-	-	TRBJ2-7	CASSERGISYEQYF	TGTGCCAGCAGCGAGAGGGGTATCTCCTACGAGCAGTACTTC
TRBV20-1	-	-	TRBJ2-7	CSANRDPSSYEQYF	TGCAGTGCTAACCGGGACCCGAGCTCCTACGAGCAGTACTTC
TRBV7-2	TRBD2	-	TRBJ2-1	CASATGGPNEQFF	TGTGCCAGCGCAACGGGAGGGCCCAATGAGCAGTTCTTC
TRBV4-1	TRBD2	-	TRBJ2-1	CASSQLAATYNEQFF	TGCGCCAGCAGCCAACTAGCGGCTACCTACAATGAGCAGTTCTTC
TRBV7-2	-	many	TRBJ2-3	CASSPRGEPPDTQYF	TGTGCCAGCAGCCCTAGGGGGGAGCCCCCGGATACGCAGTATTTT
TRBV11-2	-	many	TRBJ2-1	CASSPRGVDYNEQFF	TGTGCCAGCAGTCCCCGGGGAGTCGACTACAATGAGCAGTTCTTC
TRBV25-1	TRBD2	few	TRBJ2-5	CASSTGVAGGRETQYF	TGTGCCAGCAGCACCGGGGTAGCGGGGGGGCGAGAGACCCAGTACTTC
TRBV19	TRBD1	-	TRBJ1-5	CASSMGQKNQPQHF	TGTGCCAGTAGTATGGGACAGAAGAATCAGCCCCAGCATTTT
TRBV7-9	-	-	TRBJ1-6	CASSYPTSPLHF	TGTGCCAGCAGTTACCCGACTTCACCCCTCCACTTT
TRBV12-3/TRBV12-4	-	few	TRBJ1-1	CASSFAPGNTEAFF	TGTGCCAGCAGCTTTGCGCCGGGGAACACTGAAGCTTTCTTT
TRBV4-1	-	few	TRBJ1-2	CASSQDSKGADYGYTF	TGCGCCAGCAGCCAAGACTCGAAGGGAGCGGACTATGGCTACACCTTC
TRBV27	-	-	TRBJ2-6	CASSLSPSGANVLTF	TGTGCCAGCAGTTTATCCCCATCTGGGGCCAACGTCCTGACTTTC
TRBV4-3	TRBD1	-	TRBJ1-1	CASSQDMRTGGFTEAFF	TGCGCCAGCAGCCAAGATATGAGGACAGGGGGGTTCACTGAAGCTTTCTTT
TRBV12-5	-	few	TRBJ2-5	CASGYPGGRGGETQYF	TGTGCTAGTGGCTACCCCGGGGGTCGGGGTGGGGAGACCCAGTACTTC
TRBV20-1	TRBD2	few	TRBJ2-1	CSAIAGREQFF	TGCAGTGCCATAGCGGGCCGGGAGCAGTTCTTC
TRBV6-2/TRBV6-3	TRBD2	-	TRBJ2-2	CASRLAATGELFF	TGTGCCAGCAGGCTAGCGGCCACCGGGGAGCTGTTTTTT
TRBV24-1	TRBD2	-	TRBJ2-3	CATSDARGGTDTQYF	TGTGCCACCAGTGATGCACGGGGGGGCACAGATACGCAGTATTTT
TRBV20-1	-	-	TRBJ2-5	CSASVTALTQYF	TGCAGTGCTAGCGTGACGGCGTTAACCCAGTACTTC
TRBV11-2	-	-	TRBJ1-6	CASSPVGRQWGSPLHF	TGTGCCAGCAGCCCGGTGGGACGGCAGTGGGGGTCACCCCTCCACTTT
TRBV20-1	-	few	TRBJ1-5	CSAVRRADQPQHF	TGCAGTGCAGTACGCCGGGCAGATCAGCCCCAGCATTTT
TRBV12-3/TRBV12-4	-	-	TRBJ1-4	CASSLGSKLFF	TGTGCCAGCAGTTTAGGGAGTAAACTGTTTTTT